The 16 T cell receptor beta chains listed next were all sequenced from one sample in a study of T cell responses to AZD1222 COVID-19 vaccine. The repertoire was sequenced with immunoSEQ multiplex PCR; TCRdb's copy has only in-frame clones and lacks some. Of more than 110,000 clones in the sample, approximately 90% were seen once. The sequencing used peripheral blood, collected on day 0 of AZD1222 vaccination. These receptors were collected from an adult in good health.

V and J are TRBV19 and TRBJ2-2; 8 bases fit TRBD1. CDR1 and CDR2 from the germline V gene are LNHDA and SQIVND (reference sequence). CDR3 length: 15 amino acids. V shed 6 bases, J shed 3 bases, and the junction held 6 bases outside the gene matches. The CDR3 loop reads CASSTGTGYTGELFF. The CDR3 coding sequence is TGTGCCAGTAGCACCGGGACAGGATACACCGGGGAGCTGTTTTTT. Based on the CDR3 plus reference TRBV19 and TRBJ2-2, the full variable domain is DGGITQSPKYLFRKEGQNVTLSCEQNLNHDAMYWYRQDPGQGLRLIYYSQIVNDFQKGDIAEGYSVSREKKESFPLTVTSAQKNPTAFYLCASSTGTGYTGELFFGEGSRLTVL.

The chain recombines TRBV19 with TRBJ2-1; 8 nucleotides line up with TRBD2. The germline V gene encodes CDR1 LNHDA and CDR2 SQIVND (reference sequence). Germline trimming cut 4 bases from V and 7 bases from J; bases unmatched to any gene: 9. This CDR3 has 15 amino acids. The CDR3 loop reads CASSREAGAGNEQFF. In nucleotides, the CDR3 is TGTGCCAGTAGTAGGGAAGCGGGAGCAGGGAATGAGCAGTTCTTC.

This clone was picked up one time. The V and J genes are TRBV27 and TRBJ2-7; 8 bases map to TRBD1. V was clipped by 6 bases and J by 2 bases; unmatched bases: 15. CDR1 MNHEY and CDR2 SMNVEV come from the germline V gene (reference sequence). The CDR3 totals 17 residues. The CDR3 DNA sequence: TGTGCCAGCAGACCCCTCGGCTTCGGGACAGGTACCTACGAGCAGTACTTC. Translation: CASRPLGFGTGTYEQYF.

The V and J genes are TRBV27 and TRBJ2-2; 7 bases agree with TRBD2. CDR3 length: 16 amino acids. V shed 4 bases and J 1 base; nucleotides not matched to a gene: 6. Germline loops: CDR1 MNHEY, CDR2 SMNVEV (reference sequence). The CDR3 DNA sequence: TGTGCCAGCAGTTCCCAAGCGGGAAAGAACACCGGGGAGCTGTTTTTT. Its translation is CASSSQAGKNTGELFF.

The chain has TRBV7-2 and TRBJ1-5; TRBD1 matches 10 bases. The CDR3 totals 19 residues. The germline gives CDR1 SGHTA, CDR2 FQGNSA. V gave up 1 base and J gave up 8 bases; unmatched junction bases: 17. CDR3 nucleotides: TGTGCCAGCAGCTTAGAGGGACAGGGGACGGGTTCCCAATCGAAGCCCCAGCATTTT. Translated, it gives CASSLEGQGTGSQSKPQHF. The full variable domain, in which reference TRBV7-2 and TRBJ1-5 provide the parts outside the CDR3, is GAGVSQSPSNKVTEKGKDVELRCDPISGHTALYWYRQSLGQGLEFLIYFQGNSAPDKSGLPSDRFSAERTGGSVSTLTIQRTQQEDSAVYLCASSLEGQGTGSQSKPQHFGDGTRLSIL.

The chain couples TRBV12-3 or TRBV12-4 to TRBJ1-4, with D perhaps TRBD1 (5 bases). The CDR3 contains 12 residues. The V and J ends lost 6 bases and 7 bases respectively, with 9 bases between them. CDR3 in amino acids: CASSPGGEKLFF. CDR3 sequence (DNA): TGTGCCAGCAGCCCGGGGGGTGAAAAACTGTTTTTT.

This chain links TRBV6-5 with TRBJ1-1; a weak D match, TRBD1 (5 bases). The CDR3 runs 15 residues. The V and J ends lost 4 bases and 6 bases respectively, with 18 bases between them. Germline V gives CDR1 MNHEY, CDR2 SVGAGI. In DNA form, the CDR3 reads TGTGCCAGCAGTTGGGGCATAGGAGCGGGGGCTGAAGCTTTCTTT. Its protein is CASSWGIGAGAEAFF.

The rearrangement links TRBV29-1 to TRBJ2-5; 7 bases agree with TRBD1. Germline V gene sequence: CDR1 SQVTM, CDR2 ANQGSEA. CDR3 size: 12 residues. Unmatched junction bases numbered 6, after V lost 7 bases and J lost 4 bases. The CDR3 DNA follows: TGCAGCGCTGGGGGACAGAGAGAGACCCAGTACTTC. Its protein product is CSAGGQRETQYF.

The chain recombines TRBV19 with TRBJ1-2; D ambiguous. Trimming left V 7 bases short and J 7 bases short, with 22 bases between. CDR1 is LNHDA, CDR2 SQIVND, per germline (reference sequence). The CDR3 is made up of 15 amino acids. The CDR3 coding sequence is TGTGCCAGTACGGCGGGAGTGCAGATTCTGCCTGGCTACACCTTC. Translation: CASTAGVQILPGYTF.

This chain uses TRBV3-1 (or the pseudogene TRBV3-2) with TRBJ1-1; D is possibly TRBD1 (5 bases). The V and J ends lost 2 bases and 1 base respectively, with 11 bases between them. Germline assignment: CDR1 LGHDT and CDR2 YNNKEL (reference sequence). The CDR3 runs to 15 residues. The CDR3 here is CASSQSEGRNTEAFF. In nucleotides, the CDR3 is TGTGCCAGCAGCCAATCCGAGGGACGGAACACTGAAGCTTTCTTT.

V gene TRBV10-3 combines with J gene TRBJ2-7; TRBD2 matches 7 bases. Per germline, CDR1 ENHRY and CDR2 SYGVKD. The CDR3 covers 12 residues. The V segment lost 7 bases and the J segment 7 bases; nucleotides outside the gene matches: 7. CDR3 in DNA: TGTGCCATCACTAAAGGGGAGGGGGAGCAGTACTTC. Translating it yields CAITKGEGEQYF.

The rearrangement uses TRBV7-8 and TRBJ2-1; TRBD2 might be the D (5 bases). The V gene's germline CDR1 is SGHVS and CDR2 FQNEAQ. Trimming pared 5 bases from V and 9 bases from J, leaving 17 bases between. This CDR3 has 14 residues. The CDR3 DNA follows: TGTGCCAGCAGCCCGTTCGGGAAAAAGGGTGAGCAGTTCTTC. As protein: CASSPFGKKGEQFF.

This clone appeared once. This chain links TRBV7-2 with TRBJ1-1; possibly TRBD1 for D (6 bases). Germline-derived CDR1 and CDR2 are SGHTA and FQGNSA. V was cut by 5 bases and J by 0 bases, with 19 bases left in between. CDR3 length: 17 residues. CDR3 amino acids: CASSPWGGPIMNTEAFF. The CDR3 DNA is TGTGCCAGCAGCCCTTGGGGGGGGCCCATTATGAACACTGAAGCTTTCTTT. The variable domain in full, completed from reference TRBV7-2 and TRBJ1-1, reads GAGVSQSPSNKVTEKGKDVELRCDPISGHTALYWYRQSLGQGLEFLIYFQGNSAPDKSGLPSDRFSAERTGGSVSTLTIQRTQQEDSAVYLCASSPWGGPIMNTEAFFGQGTRLTVV.

A single count supports this clone. V gene TRBV19 combines with J gene TRBJ1-4; D gene unclear. The CDR3 loop spans 10 amino acids. V was shortened by 10 bases and J by 7 bases, with 7 bases between the two germline ends. Germline V gene data show CDR1 as LNHDA and CDR2 as SQIVND (reference sequence). The CDR3 protein is CATSGEKLFF. The CDR3 nucleotides are TGTGCCACCTCGGGTGAAAAACTGTTTTTT.

This sequence joins TRBV19 and TRBJ2-7, with 10 nucleotides matching TRBD1. J lost 5 bases, V lost 6 bases, and 7 bases had no gene match. CDR3 size: 14 residues. Germline V gene lookup returns CDR1 LNHDA and CDR2 SQIVND (reference sequence). This chain's CDR3 is CASRIGTGVHEQYF. CDR3 in DNA: TGTGCCAGTAGGATCGGGACAGGGGTCCACGAGCAGTACTTC.

In its sample, this clone was seen once. This rearrangement joins TRBV10-1 to TRBJ2-7; either TRBD1 or TRBD2 may supply D (5 bases each). CDR1 and CDR2 from the germline V gene are WNHNN and SYGVQD (reference sequence). Trimming took off 5 bases at V and 2 bases at J, with 10 bases between the two ends. The CDR3 length is 13 residues. The CDR3 DNA follows: TGCGCCAGCAGTTTGGGACCACCCTACGAGCAGTACTTC. Encoded protein: CASSLGPPYEQYF.